This T cell receptor (beta chain) was sequenced during a study of blood T cell repertoires in COVID-19. Study overall: From T cells, B-cell-depleted T cells, or PBMCs came the material, which was cDNA or gDNA.

Sequencing used immunoSEQ multiplex PCR; TCRdb keeps in-frame clones, though not all of them. The table records about 200,000 clones, around nine tenths of them present only once. V shed 4 bases and J 2 bases; nucleotides not matched to a gene: 6. The CDR3 contains 15 residues. Germline V gene data show CDR1 as SGHNT and CDR2 as YYREEE (reference sequence). V usage is TRBV5-4 and J usage is TRBJ2-5; TRBD1 matches 9 bases. Specimen: peripheral blood. This TCR came from a man aged 18 to 29 with active or convalescent COVID-19. The CDR3 region has the DNA TGTGCCAGCAGCCGCGGGACAGGGAGACAAGAGACCCAGTACTTC. This encodes CASSRGTGRQETQYF.